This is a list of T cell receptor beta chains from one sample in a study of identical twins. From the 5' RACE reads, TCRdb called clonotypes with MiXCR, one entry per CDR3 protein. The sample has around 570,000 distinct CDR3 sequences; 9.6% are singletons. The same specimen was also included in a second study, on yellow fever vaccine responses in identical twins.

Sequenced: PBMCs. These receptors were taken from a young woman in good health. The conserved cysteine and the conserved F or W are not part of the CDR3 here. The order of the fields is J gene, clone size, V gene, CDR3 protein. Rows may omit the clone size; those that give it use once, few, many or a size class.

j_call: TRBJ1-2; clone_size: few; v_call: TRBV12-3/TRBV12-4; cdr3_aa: ASSLFWDPGYGYT
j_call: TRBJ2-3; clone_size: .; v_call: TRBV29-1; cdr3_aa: SVAVSGVMGDTQY
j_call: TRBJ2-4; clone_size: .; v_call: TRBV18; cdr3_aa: ASSPGQGIGYIQY
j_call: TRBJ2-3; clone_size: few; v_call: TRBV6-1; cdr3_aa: ASSEPDRGLAGESTDTQY
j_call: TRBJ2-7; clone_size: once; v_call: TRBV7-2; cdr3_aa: ASSLSGGENTYEQY
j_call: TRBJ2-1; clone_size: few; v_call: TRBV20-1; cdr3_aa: SAEKTSGLTSSYNEQF
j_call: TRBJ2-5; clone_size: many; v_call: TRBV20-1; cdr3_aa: SARDHEAWETQY
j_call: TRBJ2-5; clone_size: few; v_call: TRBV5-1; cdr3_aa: ASSLETGLETQY
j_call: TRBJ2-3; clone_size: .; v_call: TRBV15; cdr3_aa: ATSSAQGGGTDTQY
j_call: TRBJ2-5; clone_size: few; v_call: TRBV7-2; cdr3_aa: ASSYQDRSYETQY
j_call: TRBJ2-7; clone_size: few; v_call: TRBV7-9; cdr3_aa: ASSLTKFEQY
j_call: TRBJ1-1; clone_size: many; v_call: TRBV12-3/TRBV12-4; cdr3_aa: ASGPTGGGINTEAF
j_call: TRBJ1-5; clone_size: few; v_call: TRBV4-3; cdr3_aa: ASSQDRWARQPQH
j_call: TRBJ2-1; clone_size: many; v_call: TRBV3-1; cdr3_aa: ASSQERGASF
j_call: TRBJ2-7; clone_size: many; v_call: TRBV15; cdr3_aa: ATRGNQLTEQY
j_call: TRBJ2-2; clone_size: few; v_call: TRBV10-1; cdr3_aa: ASSGLAGVGELF
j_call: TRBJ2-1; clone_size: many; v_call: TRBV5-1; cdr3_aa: ASSLHGGTPMTGSYNEQF
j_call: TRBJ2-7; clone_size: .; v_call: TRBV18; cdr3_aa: ASSPRVGEQY
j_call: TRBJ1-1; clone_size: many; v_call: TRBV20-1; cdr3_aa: SARDLANTEAF
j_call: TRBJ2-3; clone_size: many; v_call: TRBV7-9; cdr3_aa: ASSLGTGNTDTQY
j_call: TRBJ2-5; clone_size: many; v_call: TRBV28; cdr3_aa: ASSLRDETQY
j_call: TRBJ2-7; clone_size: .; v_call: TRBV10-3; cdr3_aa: AITRAGPHVEVCEQY
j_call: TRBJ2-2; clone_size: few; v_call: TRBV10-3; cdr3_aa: AIRFTAGGPAGELF
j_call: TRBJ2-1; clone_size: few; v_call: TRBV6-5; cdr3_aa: ASSYGKTYNEQF
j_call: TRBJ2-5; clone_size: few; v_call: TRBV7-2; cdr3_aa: ASSRGERETQY